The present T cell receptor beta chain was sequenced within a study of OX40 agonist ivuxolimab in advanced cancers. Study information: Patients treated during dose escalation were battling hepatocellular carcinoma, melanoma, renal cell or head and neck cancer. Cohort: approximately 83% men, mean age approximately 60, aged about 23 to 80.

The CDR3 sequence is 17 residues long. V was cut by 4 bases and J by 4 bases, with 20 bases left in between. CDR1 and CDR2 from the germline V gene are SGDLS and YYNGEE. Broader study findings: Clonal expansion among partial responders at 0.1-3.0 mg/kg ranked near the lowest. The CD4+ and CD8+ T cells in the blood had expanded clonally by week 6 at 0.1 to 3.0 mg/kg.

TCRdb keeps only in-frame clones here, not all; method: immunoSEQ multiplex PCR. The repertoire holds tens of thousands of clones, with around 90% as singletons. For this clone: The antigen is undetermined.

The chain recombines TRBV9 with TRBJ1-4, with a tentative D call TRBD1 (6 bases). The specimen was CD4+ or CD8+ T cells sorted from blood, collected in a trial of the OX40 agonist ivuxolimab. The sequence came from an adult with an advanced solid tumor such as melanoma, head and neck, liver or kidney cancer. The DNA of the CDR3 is TGTGCCAGCAGCCTGGGGGGGCACATCTCGGGTAATGAAAAACTGTTTTTT. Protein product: CASSLGGHISGNEKLFF.